Shown below are 21 T cell receptor beta chains from a single sample sequenced in a study of Graves' ophthalmopathy and Graves' hyperthyroidism. The authors amplified TCR beta CDR3 regions from RNA transcripts. HTBI primers were employed in first-round RT-PCR, then a second-round multiplex PCR followed. Using its own MiXCR run on the multiplex PCR reads, TCRdb lists one record per CDR3 protein. The sample yields about 210,000 distinct CDR3 sequences, just under 30% seen once. Input material: peripheral blood. The receptors derive from a man between 50 and 59 years old with Graves' ophthalmopathy.

This clonotype has at least ten counts. This rearrangement joins TRBV9 to TRBJ2-2; D perhaps matches TRBD2 (6 bases). The germline V and J ends were trimmed by 0 bases and 0 bases, with 9 bases remaining between them. Germline lookup yields CDR1 SGDLS and CDR2 YYNGEE. The CDR3 consists of 16 residues. The CDR3, as DNA: TGTGCCAGCAGCGTAGTTCCTAGCGCGAACACCGGGGAGCTGTTTTTT. Its translation: CASSVVPSANTGELFF. The full variable domain, rest sourced from reference TRBV9 and TRBJ2-2, is DSGVTQTPKHLITATGQRVTLRCSPRSGDLSVYWYQQSLDQGLQFLIQYYNGEERAKGNILERFSAQQFPDLHSELNLSSLELGDSALYFCASSVVPSANTGELFFGEGSRLTVL.

In its sample, this clonotype was seen many times. The V call is TRBV7-2, the J call TRBJ2-5; no firm D call. The CDR3 contains 16 residues. Germline CDR1 is SGHTA and CDR2 is FQGNSA. The V end was cut by 5 bases, the J end by 5 bases, with 21 bases between. The CDR3 nucleotides are TGTGCCAGCAGCACCTCCGGGCCAAGAGGAGCGGAGACCCAGTACTTC. This gives the protein CASSTSGPRGAETQYF.

The table lists this clonotype with many counts. The chain joins TRBV28 to TRBJ1-2; 8 bases are a match to TRBD1. Germline CDR1 and CDR2: MDHEN and SYDVKM. Unmatched junction bases numbered 16, after V lost 5 bases and J lost 14 bases. The CDR3 is made up of 14 amino acids. CDR3 sequence reads: CASSDLLSRTGYTF. The CDR3, as DNA: TGTGCCAGCAGTGACTTATTATCCCGGACAGGGTATACCTTC.

This clonotype was recorded a few times. The J gene is TRBJ1-1, the V gene TRBV6-2 or TRBV6-3, with TRBD1 matching over 9 bases. The length of the CDR3 is 16 residues. Germline V lookup: CDR1 MNHEY, CDR2 SVGEGT. Losses at the gene ends were 6 bases for V and 3 bases for J; bases not matched to a gene: 11. The CDR3: CASRPRGTGRDTEAFF. CDR3 nucleotides: TGTGCCAGCAGGCCGAGGGGGACAGGGCGGGACACTGAAGCTTTCTTT.

This clonotype has at least ten counts. One end of the junction varies from germline; a read error may be responsible. The gene calls are TRBV29-1 and TRBJ2-2, with a possible D match to TRBD2 (6 bases). The CDR3 sequence is 13 residues long. Germline V gene data show CDR1 as SQVTM and CDR2 as ANQGSEA. The CDR3 sequence: CSVDSDNTGGLFF. The CDR3 DNA reads as TGCAGCGTTGATTCCGACAACACCGGGGGGCTGTTTTTT.

Ten or more counts support this clonotype. The J gene is TRBJ2-7, the V gene TRBV12-5; D perhaps matches TRBD2 (7 bases). Trimming removed 0 bases at V and 2 bases at J, with 17 bases between. Germline CDR1 is LGHNT and CDR2 is FRNRAP. The CDR3 extends over 17 amino acids. The CDR3 loop is CASGLVLTAGAPYEQYF. In DNA, the CDR3 is TGTGCTAGTGGTTTGGTACTGACGGCGGGGGCCCCCTACGAGCAGTACTTC.

This clonotype was found many times. V is TRBV29-1 and J is TRBJ2-7, with TRBD2 identical over 7 bases. From germline, CDR1 is SQVTM and CDR2 ANQGSEA. V was pared by 7 bases and J by 5 bases, with 5 bases of the junction left unmatched. The length of the CDR3 is 11 residues. The CDR3 is CSGGGGDEQYF. As DNA, the CDR3 is TGCAGCGGGGGGGGAGGCGACGAGCAGTACTTC.

V gene TRBV15 combines with J gene TRBJ1-2, with 8 bases lining up with TRBD1. The CDR3 length is 13 residues. After removal of 5 bases from V and 6 bases from J, the junction contained 5 bases not matched to a gene. Per germline, CDR1 LNHNV and CDR2 YYDKDF (reference sequence). Here the CDR3 DNA reads TGTGCCACCAGCTCCCAGGGGGCTGATGGCTACACCTTC. It encodes CATSSQGADGYTF.

The rearrangement links TRBV28 to TRBJ2-7, with 7 bases aligning to TRBD1. This CDR3 has 14 residues. Germline assignment: CDR1 MDHEN and CDR2 SYDVKM. V lost 4 bases to trimming and J lost 3 bases; unmatched junction nucleotides: 6. The CDR3 loop reads CASSYGDSNYEQYF. CDR3 DNA sequence: TGTGCCAGCAGTTATGGGGACAGTAACTACGAGCAGTACTTC. The variable domain in full, with the rest retrieved from reference TRBV28 and TRBJ2-7, is DVKVTQSSRYLVKRTGEKVFLECVQDMDHENMFWYRQDPGLGLRLIYFSYDVKMKEKGDIPEGYSVSREKKERFSLILESASTNQTSMYLCASSYGDSNYEQYFGPGTRLTVT.

The table lists this clonotype with many counts. V usage is TRBV5-1 and J usage is TRBJ2-7; maybe TRBD2 (5 bases). The length of the CDR3 is 12 residues. Germline V gives CDR1 SGHRS, CDR2 YFSETQ. Between the trimmed V and J ends, which lost 3 bases and 12 bases, there was a span of 16 bases. For the CDR3, the DNA is TGCGCCAGCAGCTCGGAGGCAGGCAGGCCGTACTTC. This codes for CASSSEAGRPYF.

The table lists this clonotype with many counts. The genes are TRBV29-1 and TRBJ1-5; a possible D gene is TRBD1 (5 bases). V was shortened by 7 bases and J by 1 base, with 11 bases between the two germline ends. The germline V gene encodes CDR1 SQVTM and CDR2 ANQGSEA. This CDR3 is built from 13 residues. CDR3 sequence (DNA): TGCAGCGCGGGGCAGGCGAGCAATCAGCCCCAGCATTTT. This translates into CSAGQASNQPQHF.

In this sample, this clonotype turned up many times. V gene TRBV11-3 combines with J gene TRBJ1-4; 8 bases match TRBD1. CDR3 length: 14 residues. CDR1 is SGHNT, CDR2 YENEEA, per germline. V gave up 4 bases and J gave up 7 bases; unmatched junction bases: 5. CDR3 loop: CASSSDRGGEKLFF. Written as DNA, the CDR3 is TGTGCCAGCAGCTCCGACAGGGGAGGTGAAAAACTGTTTTTT.

This clonotype showed up many times. At one end, the junction sequence differs from germline, possibly due to a read error. The gene calls are TRBV3-1 and TRBJ2-2; 9 bases are shared with TRBD2. This CDR3 region has 17 residues. CDR1 and CDR2 (germline): LGHDT, YNNKEL (reference sequence). DNA of the CDR3: TGTGCCAGCGGCCAGGCCTATAGCGGGAGCGGGACCGGGGAGCTGTTTTTT. Translating gives CASGQAYSGSGTGELFF.

This clonotype was observed many times. The chain couples TRBV7-8 to TRBJ1-2; D is perhaps TRBD1 (5 bases). The CDR3 loop spans 13 amino acids. Deletions cut 1 base from V and 6 bases from J, with 9 bases between. Germline CDR1 reads SGHVS; CDR2 reads FQNEAQ. DNA for the CDR3: TGTGCCAGCAGCTTAGTGGGGGGGGATGGCTACACCTTC. Translated: CASSLVGGDGYTF.

This chain connects TRBV6-2 or TRBV6-3 to TRBJ2-5, with 7 bases that match TRBD2. Unmatched junction bases numbered 6, after V lost 4 bases and J lost 4 bases. CDR3 length equals 14 residues. CDR1 MNHEY and CDR2 SVGEGT come from the germline V gene. The CDR3 spells CASSSSGEPETQYF. The CDR3 nucleotides read TGTGCCAGCAGTTCCAGCGGGGAGCCAGAGACCCAGTACTTC.

This clonotype was picked up many times. The chain combines TRBV7-2 with TRBJ2-5; 9 positions agree with TRBD1. CDR1 is SGHTA and CDR2 is FQGNSA in the germline V gene. V was pared by 2 bases and J by 3 bases, with 7 bases of the junction left unmatched. This CDR3 comprises 16 residues. CDR3 DNA sequence: TGTGCCAGCAGCTTATGGGACAGGGATGGTGAAGAGACCCAGTACTTC. Protein: CASSLWDRDGEETQYF.

In this sample, this clonotype turned up a few times. The gene calls are TRBV15 and TRBJ2-5; 8 bases agree with TRBD1. CDR3 size: 15 residues. Germline trimming cut 5 bases from V and 0 bases from J; bases unmatched to any gene: 5. Germline assignment: CDR1 LNHNV and CDR2 YYDKDF (reference sequence). In DNA, the CDR3 is TGTGCCACCAGCGGTCAGGGGGCGTACCAAGAGACCCAGTACTTC. Translating gives CATSGQGAYQETQYF.

This clonotype was found many times. This sequence joins TRBV11-2 and TRBJ1-6; D unclear. Germline CDR1 and CDR2: SGHAT and FQNNGV. V lost 0 bases, J lost 8 bases, and 5 bases lay in between. The CDR3 runs 13 residues. In DNA, the CDR3 is TGTGCCAGCAGCTTAGACCCCTATTCACCCCTCCACTTT. Its translation is CASSLDPYSPLHF.

This clonotype was seen once. The gene calls are TRBV20-1 and TRBJ1-1, with unresolved D. This CDR3 has 14 residues. Germline values: CDR1 DFQATT, CDR2 SNEGSKA (reference sequence). V was trimmed by 6 bases and J by 6 bases, leaving 20 bases between them. CDR3 sequence (DNA): TGCAGTGCGATAGAGATCCCCCCTCCATCTGAAGCTTTCTTT. This gives the protein CSAIEIPPPSEAFF.

Regarding this clonotype: One end of the junction is discordant with germline, which a read error may explain. The chain links TRBV11-2 to TRBJ2-6; D remains ambiguous. Germline V gene data show CDR1 as SGHAT and CDR2 as FQNNGV. The CDR3 runs to 15 residues. CDR3 protein: CASSVEGSGANVLTF. CDR3 DNA sequence: TGTGCCAGCAGCGTAGAAGGATCTGGGGCCAACGTCCTGACTTTC.

This clonotype was seen at least ten times. V gene TRBV7-9 combines with J gene TRBJ1-1; 9 bases line up with TRBD1. This CDR3 is 15 amino acids long. Germline trimming cut 10 bases from V and 1 base from J; bases unmatched to any gene: 10. CDR1 is SEHNR, CDR2 FQNEAQ, per germline (reference sequence). The CDR3 is CATLVWTGANTEAFF. The CDR3 DNA reads TGTGCCACCCTAGTATGGACAGGGGCGAACACTGAAGCTTTCTTT. Filled out from reference TRBV7-9 and TRBJ1-1, the complete variable domain reads DTGVSQNPRHKITKRGQNVTFRCDPISEHNRLYWYRQTLGQGPEFLTYFQNEAQLEKSRLLSDRFSAERPKGSFSTLEIQRTEQGDSAMYLCATLVWTGANTEAFFGQGTRLTVV.